This TCR beta chain was obtained from a study of Graves' ophthalmopathy and Graves' hyperthyroidism. V was shortened by 4 bases and J by 4 bases, with 13 bases between the two germline ends. This CDR3 has 14 amino acids. Germline CDR1 and CDR2: LGHDT and YNNKEL (reference sequence). Those donors who had ophthalmopathy presented with moderate-to-severe activity, a CAS of ≥3, a NOSPECS of ≥4 and a duration under 3 months. Amplification from RNA transcripts yielded the TCR beta CDR3 regions. HTBI primers served in a first-round RT-PCR, which a second-round multiplex PCR followed. TCRdb re-called the multiplex PCR reads through MiXCR, storing one row per CDR3 protein. The table lists about 740,000 distinct CDR3 sequences, about 44% of them singletons, with 40% to 55% in the top ten.

The sample taken for sequencing was peripheral blood. The chain recombines TRBV3-1 with TRBJ2-5; D tentatively fits TRBD1 or TRBD2 (5 bases each). The source is an adult man with Graves' ophthalmopathy. CDR3 DNA: TGTGCCAGCAGCCGCAGGCCAGGGACAGAGACCCAGTACTTC. Its translation is CASSRRPGTETQYF.